Sequencing of this TCR beta chain was carried out in a study of identical twins. Notes on the study in general: Shared out-of-frame alpha sequences (those common to twins) showed excess low generation probability.

Germline CDR1 and CDR2: SEHNR and FQNEAQ (reference sequence). This CDR3 has 15 amino acids. This clonotype has a count of ten or more. The antigen is undetermined. The junction and the germline gene differ at one end; a read error may be behind it. TCRdb fed the 5' RACE reads into MiXCR, producing one record per CDR3 protein. The sample lists roughly 350,000 distinct CDR3 sequences; approximately 13% were seen once. This sample also belongs to another study, concerning yellow fever vaccine responses in identical twins.

Sequenced: CD8+ T cells sorted from blood. The TCR originated in a young woman in good health. The chain is built from TRBV7-9 and TRBJ1-5, with a weak D call TRBD1 (6 bases). The CDR3 loop reads CASSLGTGNNQPQHF. In DNA, the CDR3 is TGCGCCAGCAGCTTGGGAACAGGGAACAATCAGCCCCAGCATTTT.